This entry concerns a single T cell receptor (beta chain). TCRdb keeps only in-frame clones here, not all; method: immunoSEQ multiplex PCR. The sample yields 53,000 or so clones, about 93% seen once. The CDR3 loop spans 13 amino acids. V dropped 7 bases and J dropped 5 bases, with 16 bases sitting between them. CDR1 and CDR2 (germline): SGHRS, YFSETQ. These data originate in a study of technical replicates of blood from several donors. Sequencing input: PBMCs. This chain links TRBV5-1 with TRBJ2-7; a possible D gene is TRBD1 (5 bases). This receptor was taken from a human donor in good health. Some clones in this sample may be carry-over from other donors' samples. CDR3 in amino acids: CASSLSQGNEQYF. The CDR3 nucleotides are TGCGCCAGCTCTTTAAGCCAGGGAAACGAGCAGTACTTC. The full variable domain, its missing parts supplied by reference TRBV5-1 and TRBJ2-7, is KAGVTQTPRYLIKTRGQQVTLSCSPISGHRSVSWYQQTPGQGLQFLFEYFSETQRNKGNFPGRFSGRQFSNSRSEMNVSTLELGDSALYLCASSLSQGNEQYFGPGTRLTVT.